This TCR beta chain emerged from a study of T cells in Graves' hyperthyroidism and ophthalmopathy. Uncontrolled infection, other autoimmune disease, pregnancy or lactation disqualified patients from enrolment. Fresh 10 ml peripheral blood yielded PBMCs. Amplified regions were TCR beta CDR3 sequences from RNA transcripts. Initially, a first-round RT-PCR of the TCR CDR3 employed the HTBI primer set. TCRdb re-analysed the multiplex PCR reads in MiXCR, keeping a single row per CDR3 protein. This sample has roughly 250,000 distinct CDR3 sequences; roughly 15% occur once, and the top ten carry around 28%. The table lists this clonotype with many counts. The clonotype originates from a woman aged 18-29 years with Graves' ophthalmopathy. Input material: blood.

The CDR3 loop reads CASRPHGLAGPGELFF. The CDR3 nucleotides are TGTGCCAGCAGACCTCATGGACTAGCTGGCCCCGGGGAGCTGTTTTTT. The V and J genes are TRBV28 and TRBJ2-2; 8 nucleotides agree with TRBD2. CDR1 MDHEN and CDR2 SYDVKM come from the germline V gene. The length of the CDR3 is 16 residues. J lost 6 bases, V lost 6 bases, and 12 bases had no gene match.